The clone carrying this T cell receptor beta chain was seen a few times. This specimen comes from a study of T cells in Graves' hyperthyroidism and ophthalmopathy. Amplification of TCR beta CDR3 regions was performed using RNA transcripts as template. HTBI primers were the set used in a first-round RT-PCR of the TCR CDR3. TCRdb ran MiXCR on the multiplex PCR reads and lists one entry per CDR3 protein. The sample yields roughly 420,000 distinct CDR3 sequences, approximately 14% seen once. This TCR was recovered from a woman aged 18 to 35 with Graves' hyperthyroidism. Material for sequencing was blood.

In DNA form, the CDR3 reads TGTGCCAGCAGTGAAATAGTATTCTCTGGAAACACCATATATTTT. This gives the protein CASSEIVFSGNTIYF. This rearrangement joins TRBV2 to TRBJ1-3, with D unclear. This CDR3 region has 15 residues. Between the trimmed V and J ends, which lost 2 bases and 0 bases, there was a span of 8 bases. The germline gives CDR1 SNHLY, CDR2 FYNNEI. The whole variable domain, remainder taken from reference TRBV2 and TRBJ1-3, is EPEVTQTPSHQVTQMGQEVILRCVPISNHLYFYWYRQILGQKVEFLVSFYNNEISEKSEIFDDQFSVERPDGSNFTLKIRSTKLEDSAMYFCASSEIVFSGNTIYFGEGSWLTVV.